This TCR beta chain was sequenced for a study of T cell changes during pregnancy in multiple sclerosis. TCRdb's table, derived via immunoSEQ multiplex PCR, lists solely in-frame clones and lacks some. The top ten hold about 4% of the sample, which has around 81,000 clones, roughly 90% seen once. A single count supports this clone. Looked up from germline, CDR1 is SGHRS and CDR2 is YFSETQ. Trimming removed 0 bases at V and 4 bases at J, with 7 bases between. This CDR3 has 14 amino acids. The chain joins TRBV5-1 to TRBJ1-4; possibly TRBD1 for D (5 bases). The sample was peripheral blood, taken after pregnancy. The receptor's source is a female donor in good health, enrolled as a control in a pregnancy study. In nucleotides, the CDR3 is TGCGCCAGCAGCTTGGGACAGTTTAATGAAAAACTGTTTTTT. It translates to CASSLGQFNEKLFF.